This is a list of T cell receptor beta chains from one sample in a study of blood T cell repertoires in COVID-19. TCRdb's table, derived via immunoSEQ multiplex PCR, lists solely in-frame clones and lacks some. The table lists roughly 310,000 clones, approximately 90% of them singletons. The sample taken for sequencing was PBMCs or T cells enriched from blood (not recorded which). The receptors shown here come from a woman aged 40 to 55 who had recovered from COVID-19. Both conserved end residues are part of each CDR3. Each record gives: clone size, D gene, V gene, J gene, CDR3 length, CDR3 DNA, CDR3 protein. The D gene is left open where the match is weak. Expanded clones get a size class; other rows say once, few or many, or leave the size out.

abundance: -
d_gene: TRBD1
v_gene: TRBV15
j_gene: TRBJ1-5
len: 16
CDR3nt: TGTGCCACCAGCAGAGGCCGACAGGGGGCCTATCAGCCCCAGCATTTT
CDR3aa: CATSRGRQGAYQPQHF

abundance: -
d_gene: -
v_gene: TRBV19
j_gene: TRBJ1-2
len: 16
CDR3nt: TGTGCCAGTAGTAACCTCCCAGGGGAAGTTAGCGATGGCTACACCTTC
CDR3aa: CASSNLPGEVSDGYTF

abundance: -
d_gene: -
v_gene: TRBV12-5
j_gene: TRBJ2-3
len: 17
CDR3nt: TGTGCTAATGGACCCCCACCCGGCGGAGCTAGCACAGATACGCAGTATTTT
CDR3aa: CANGPPPGGASTDTQYF

abundance: -
d_gene: -
v_gene: TRBV27
j_gene: TRBJ1-6
len: 13
CDR3nt: TGTGCCAGCAGTTTGGCGGGGGATTCACCCCTCCACTTT
CDR3aa: CASSLAGDSPLHF

abundance: -
d_gene: -
v_gene: TRBV6-1
j_gene: TRBJ2-4
len: 17
CDR3nt: TGTGCCAGCAGTGAACGAGGAGGGGGGACAGAAAAAAACATTCAGTACTTC
CDR3aa: CASSERGGGTEKNIQYF

abundance: -
d_gene: TRBD1
v_gene: TRBV7-9
j_gene: TRBJ2-7
len: 15
CDR3nt: TGTGCCAGCAGCTACAGACAGGGGGTCTCCTACGAGCAGTACTTC
CDR3aa: CASSYRQGVSYEQYF

abundance: -
d_gene: -
v_gene: TRBV15
j_gene: TRBJ2-5
len: 16
CDR3nt: TGTGCCACCAGCAGACTCGGCGACCCGGGGGAAGAGACCCAGTACTTC
CDR3aa: CATSRLGDPGEETQYF

abundance: -
d_gene: -
v_gene: TRBV7-9
j_gene: TRBJ2-1
len: 13
CDR3nt: TGTGCCAGCAGGACGGGCTCCTACAATGAGCAGTTCTTC
CDR3aa: CASRTGSYNEQFF

abundance: -
d_gene: TRBD1
v_gene: TRBV5-1
j_gene: TRBJ2-7
len: 14
CDR3nt: TGCGCCAGCACGGTGACAGGGGGCAGGGAAGAGCAGTACTTC
CDR3aa: CASTVTGGREEQYF

abundance: -
d_gene: TRBD1
v_gene: TRBV7-2
j_gene: TRBJ1-5
len: 15
CDR3nt: TGTGCCAGCAGCTTGAGGGGGCAAGGCAATCAGCCCCAGCATTTT
CDR3aa: CASSLRGQGNQPQHF

abundance: once
d_gene: TRBD1
v_gene: TRBV5-1
j_gene: TRBJ1-2
len: 14
CDR3nt: TGCGCCAGCAGCTGGGACAGGGGTCTCAATGGCTACACCTTC
CDR3aa: CASSWDRGLNGYTF

abundance: -
d_gene: -
v_gene: TRBV18
j_gene: TRBJ1-3
len: 15
CDR3nt: TGTGCCAGCTCACCGATCGGGGACTCTGGAAACACCATATATTTT
CDR3aa: CASSPIGDSGNTIYF

abundance: -
d_gene: TRBD1
v_gene: TRBV27
j_gene: TRBJ2-2
len: 15
CDR3nt: TGTGCCAGCAGCTCCAGGACAGGGCCCACCGGGGAGCTGTTTTTT
CDR3aa: CASSSRTGPTGELFF

abundance: few
d_gene: -
v_gene: TRBV5-1
j_gene: TRBJ1-5
len: 14
CDR3nt: TGCGCCAGCAGCTGGGACCCGGGAGATCAGCCCCAGCATTTT
CDR3aa: CASSWDPGDQPQHF

abundance: -
d_gene: TRBD1
v_gene: TRBV25-1
j_gene: TRBJ1-1
len: 17
CDR3nt: TGTGCCAGCAGTGAATACACAAGGACAGGTATGAACACTGAAGCTTTCTTT
CDR3aa: CASSEYTRTGMNTEAFF

abundance: -
d_gene: TRBD1
v_gene: TRBV30
j_gene: TRBJ1-6
len: 14
CDR3nt: TGTGCCTGGAATCCTGACAGGGAGAATTCACCCCTCCACTTT
CDR3aa: CAWNPDRENSPLHF

abundance: -
d_gene: -
v_gene: TRBV30
j_gene: TRBJ1-5
len: 14
CDR3nt: TGTGCCTGGAAGGGGGGGCAGGGAAATCAGCCCCAGCATTTT
CDR3aa: CAWKGGQGNQPQHF

abundance: -
d_gene: -
v_gene: TRBV30
j_gene: TRBJ1-1
len: 13
CDR3nt: TGTGCCTGGAGTGTGAGGGCACAAACTGAAGCTTTCTTT
CDR3aa: CAWSVRAQTEAFF

abundance: -
d_gene: -
v_gene: TRBV3-1/TRBV3-2
j_gene: TRBJ1-5
len: 15
CDR3nt: TGTGCCAGCAGCCCCCAGGGTTATAGCAATCAGCCCCAGCATTTT
CDR3aa: CASSPQGYSNQPQHF

abundance: -
d_gene: -
v_gene: TRBV19
j_gene: TRBJ2-6
len: 15
CDR3nt: TGTGCCAGTAGTATGGACAGCTCTGGGGCCAACGTCCTGACTTTC
CDR3aa: CASSMDSSGANVLTF

abundance: once
d_gene: -
v_gene: TRBV30
j_gene: TRBJ1-1
len: 15
CDR3nt: TGTGCCTGGAGTGACCCCGGACTTTTGAACACTGAAGCTTTCTTT
CDR3aa: CAWSDPGLLNTEAFF

abundance: -
d_gene: TRBD2
v_gene: TRBV19
j_gene: TRBJ2-6
len: 14
CDR3nt: TGTGCCGCGGGGGGGTACTCTGGGGCCAACGTCCTGACTTTC
CDR3aa: CAAGGYSGANVLTF

abundance: -
d_gene: -
v_gene: TRBV21-1
j_gene: TRBJ1-3
len: 16
CDR3nt: TGTGCCAGCAGCAAAGCCCTGACAGGGAAAGGAAACACCATATATTTT
CDR3aa: CASSKALTGKGNTIYF

abundance: -
d_gene: TRBD2
v_gene: TRBV5-1
j_gene: TRBJ2-3
len: 16
CDR3nt: TGCGCCAGCAGCTTGGCCGGCGGGGGGGCCACAGATACGCAGTATTTT
CDR3aa: CASSLAGGGATDTQYF

abundance: -
d_gene: TRBD1
v_gene: TRBV4-3
j_gene: TRBJ1-4
len: 15
CDR3nt: TGCGCCAGCAGCCAAGATTACAGGGGGCGCGAAAAACTGTTTTTT
CDR3aa: CASSQDYRGREKLFF

abundance: -
d_gene: -
v_gene: TRBV10-3
j_gene: TRBJ1-2
len: 14
CDR3nt: TGTGCCATCACCGAGGGGGGGGACGCCTATGGCTACACCTTC
CDR3aa: CAITEGGDAYGYTF

abundance: -
d_gene: TRBD1
v_gene: TRBV2
j_gene: TRBJ2-7
len: 15
CDR3nt: TGTGCCAGCAGTGAAGGGACAGGCAACTCCTACGAGCAGTACTTC
CDR3aa: CASSEGTGNSYEQYF

abundance: -
d_gene: TRBD1
v_gene: TRBV7-7
j_gene: TRBJ2-7
len: 15
CDR3nt: TGTGCTAGCAGCTTGTCAGGGGGCGCACTGGACGAGCAGTACTTC
CDR3aa: CASSLSGGALDEQYF

abundance: -
d_gene: -
v_gene: TRBV5-4
j_gene: TRBJ2-5
len: 14
CDR3nt: TGTGCCAGCAGCACGTACCGTGGGGAGGAGACCCAGTACTTC
CDR3aa: CASSTYRGEETQYF

abundance: -
d_gene: -
v_gene: TRBV28
j_gene: TRBJ1-1
len: 13
CDR3nt: TGTGCCAGCGGAAAGACTGACGGCACTGAAGCTTTCTTT
CDR3aa: CASGKTDGTEAFF

abundance: once
d_gene: TRBD2
v_gene: TRBV9
j_gene: TRBJ2-5
len: 15
CDR3nt: TGTGCCAGCAGCTTGGGACTAGCGGGTCCCGAGACCCAGTACTTC
CDR3aa: CASSLGLAGPETQYF

abundance: few
d_gene: TRBD1
v_gene: TRBV7-8
j_gene: TRBJ1-1
len: 16
CDR3nt: TGTGCCAGCAGCTTATTACAGGGGGTCGGGGGCACTGAAGCTTTCTTT
CDR3aa: CASSLLQGVGGTEAFF

abundance: -
d_gene: TRBD1
v_gene: TRBV30
j_gene: TRBJ1-1
len: 14
CDR3nt: TGTGCCTGGAGTGTAGGGGGACAGGGCACTGAAGCTTTCTTT
CDR3aa: CAWSVGGQGTEAFF

abundance: once
d_gene: -
v_gene: TRBV7-3
j_gene: TRBJ2-1
len: 15
CDR3nt: TGTGCCAGCAGCTCGGTGGCAGGGGGAGGAAATGAGCAGTTCTTC
CDR3aa: CASSSVAGGGNEQFF

abundance: -
d_gene: -
v_gene: TRBV6-1
j_gene: TRBJ1-2
len: 13
CDR3nt: TGTGCCAGCAGTGAACGACAGGACCAGGGCTACACCTTC
CDR3aa: CASSERQDQGYTF

abundance: -
d_gene: TRBD2
v_gene: TRBV3-1/TRBV3-2
j_gene: TRBJ2-7
len: 17
CDR3nt: TGTGCCAGCCCAACTAGGGCGGGAGGGTCCGTGGCGTACGAGCAGTACTTC
CDR3aa: CASPTRAGGSVAYEQYF